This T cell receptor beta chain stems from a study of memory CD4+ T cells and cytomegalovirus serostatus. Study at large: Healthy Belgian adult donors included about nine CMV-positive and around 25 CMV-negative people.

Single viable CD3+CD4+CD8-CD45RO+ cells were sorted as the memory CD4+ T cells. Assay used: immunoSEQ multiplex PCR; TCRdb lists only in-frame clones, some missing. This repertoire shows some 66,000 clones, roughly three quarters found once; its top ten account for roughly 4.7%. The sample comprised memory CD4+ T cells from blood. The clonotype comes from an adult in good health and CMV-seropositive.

The CDR3 loop is CASSRDRGWEKLFF. The CDR3 DNA reads TGTGCCAGCAGCAGAGACAGGGGGTGGGAAAAACTGTTTTTT. The chain is built from TRBV5-5 and TRBJ1-4; 9 bases align to TRBD1. Germline CDR1 reads SGHKS; CDR2 reads YYEKEE (reference sequence). V shed 4 bases, J shed 8 bases, and the junction held 6 bases outside the gene matches. CDR3 size: 14 residues.